These T cell receptor beta chains were read from a single sample in a study of blood T cells in healthy people across ages. TCRdb re-called the 5' RACE reads through MiXCR, storing one row per CDR3 protein. This table holds 700,000 to 1,000,000 distinct CDR3 sequences, about 42% found once. Sequenced input: blood. These receptors all stem from a man in his 60s in good health. Each CDR3 is given with its conserved first and last residue. D genes are given only for firm matches. Some rows mark clone size as missing; the rest say once, few, many or name a class of expanded clone.

TRBV15,NA,NA,TRBJ2-1,TGTGCCACCAGCGAGTGGGGTGAGCAGTTCTTC,CATSEWGEQFF
TRBV20-1,NA,NA,TRBJ2-7,TGCAGTGCTGACACCGGGACGGGGCTTGGCGAGCAGTACTTC,CSADTGTGLGEQYF
TRBV3-1,NA,NA,TRBJ1-1,TGTGCCAGCAGCCATACAGGCCTGAACACTGAAGCTTTCTTT,CASSHTGLNTEAFF
TRBV27,NA,NA,TRBJ1-6,TGTGCCAGCAGGATCTTGAATTCACCCCTCCACTTT,CASRILNSPLHF
TRBV18,few,NA,TRBJ2-7,TGTGCCAGCTCACCAAAAGTGACCTACGAGCAGTACTTC,CASSPKVTYEQYF
TRBV12-3/TRBV12-4,NA,NA,TRBJ2-7,TGTGCCAGCAGTAGGAGGGGAGGGGGCTACGAGCAGTACTTC,CASSRRGGGYEQYF
TRBV6-2/TRBV6-3,NA,TRBD2,TRBJ2-7,TGTGCCAGCAGCGGGACTAGACTCGACGAGCAGTACTTC,CASSGTRLDEQYF
TRBV7-3,few,NA,TRBJ2-3,TGTGCCAGCAGTCTATCCCCGCTAAGCACAGATACGCAGTATTTT,CASSLSPLSTDTQYF
TRBV10-1,NA,NA,TRBJ2-4,TGCGCCAGCAGTGAGACCGGTCGTATTCAGTACTTC,CASSETGRIQYF
TRBV29-1,NA,NA,TRBJ1-2,TGCAGCGTTGACGACAGGACCAACTATGGCTACACCTTC,CSVDDRTNYGYTF
TRBV7-9,once,NA,TRBJ2-7,TGTGCCAGCAGCTTAGGGGACTCCCGCTCGTACTACGAGCAGTACTTC,CASSLGDSRSYYEQYF
TRBV9,NA,NA,TRBJ2-1,TGTGCCAGCAGCGTCGACAGCCGTTCCTACAATGAGCAGTTCTTC,CASSVDSRSYNEQFF
TRBV6-2/TRBV6-3,NA,NA,TRBJ2-7,TGTGCCAGCAGTTCGGGCCCCATTCCCTACGAGCAGTACTTC,CASSSGPIPYEQYF
TRBV28,NA,TRBD2,TRBJ2-3,TGTGCCAGCAGTACGGACGGGGTGGGGACTAGCGTGGTCTCAGGGACAGATACGCAGTATTTT,CASSTDGVGTSVVSGTDTQYF
TRBV6-1,NA,NA,TRBJ1-4,TGTGCCAGCGGGGTTGAAAAACTGTTTTTT,CASGVEKLFF
TRBV24-1,few,NA,TRBJ2-7,TGTGCCACCAGTCCCCAGGGAAGCTACGAGCAGTACTTC,CATSPQGSYEQYF
TRBV6-5,NA,NA,TRBJ2-3,TGTGCCAGCAGCGAAGGACCCGGCGATACGCAGTATTTT,CASSEGPGDTQYF
TRBV9,few,TRBD2,TRBJ2-5,TGTGCCAGCAGCGCCGGGGGAGGGGAGACCCAGTACTTC,CASSAGGGETQYF